The entry that follows covers one T cell receptor beta chain sequence. Its cognate antigen is unknown. Sequenced by immunoSEQ multiplex PCR; TCRdb stores in-frame clones only, minus some. The top ten hold less than 5.5% of the sample, which has 140,000 to 150,000 clones, 80% to 90% seen once. The data are from a study of cytomegalovirus exposure and HLA in healthy donors. Looking at the study overall: The same platform used for the 500 to 850 first-cohort repertoires was also used for the 120 or so validation repertoires, as a later analysis reported.

CDR1 MDHEN and CDR2 SYDVKM come from the germline V gene. This CDR3 contains 12 residues. V lost 2 bases and J lost 4, with 5 bases in between. General study points: Cytomegalovirus-associated status was assigned to more than 150 TCR beta chains.

The chain carries TRBV28 and TRBJ1-2; D call uncertain. The source material was PBMCs. The sequence derives from a man aged 18 to 30 in good health and CMV-seropositive. The CDR3 DNA reads TGTGCCAGCAGTTTAAACGGCTATGGCTACACCTTC. Translation: CASSLNGYGYTF.